This T cell receptor (beta chain) is drawn from a study of blood T cell repertoires in COVID-19. In the study overall: Samples taken during acute and convalescent COVID-19 were collected in the United States, Italy and Spain. PBMCs, B-cell-depleted T cells, or T cells were the source of the cDNA or gDNA that made up the material.

The study recruited people aged roughly 18 to 95 years across more than 20 US areas. Categorization into cohorts depended on clinical history that participants reported. Assay used: immunoSEQ multiplex PCR; TCRdb lists only in-frame clones, some missing. The sample consists of about 180,000 clones, roughly 90% of them appearing once. This TCR came from a human donor with acute COVID-19. The donor label of this sample is uncertain. Sequenced material: PBMCs or T cells enriched from blood (not recorded which).

The CDR3 here is CASSQDQPTDSNYGYTF. The CDR3 DNA follows: TGTGCCAGCAGCCAAGATCAGCCAACGGACTCTAACTATGGCTACACCTTC. The chain couples TRBV14 to TRBJ1-2; unclear D gene. Between the trimmed V and J ends, which lost 0 bases and 0 bases, there was a span of 14 bases. In germline, CDR1 is SGHDN, CDR2 FVKESK. The CDR3 length is 17 residues.